This T cell receptor (beta chain) was sequenced for a study of pediatric ulcerative colitis. V was pared by 0 bases and J by 0 bases, with 11 bases of the junction left unmatched. The CDR3 has 19 amino acids. Germline CDR1 reads SGHRS; CDR2 reads YFSETQ. Each sample received Survey-level depth of up to 500,000 reads. TCRdb keeps only in-frame clones here, not all; method: immunoSEQ multiplex PCR. In the table there are tens of thousands of clones, more than 70% of which are singletons. Turning to this clone: The target antigen is unknown.

During colonoscopy, one to two rectal pinch biopsies were collected. Study results and limitations: Ulcerative colitis patients shared more blood-rectal clones than controls. Rectal repertoires separated controls, mild-moderate and acute severe colitis. Repertoires came from total lymphocyte DNA, not specific subsets.

V usage is TRBV5-1 and J usage is TRBJ1-2; 10 positions agree with TRBD1. The TCR was taken from a boy younger than 18 with moderate ulcerative colitis. Material for sequencing was gut tissue. This CDR3 is CASSLGSGTGDYTNYGYTF. Written as DNA, the CDR3 is TGCGCCAGCAGCTTGGGATCCGGGACAGGGGACTACACTAACTATGGCTACACCTTC.